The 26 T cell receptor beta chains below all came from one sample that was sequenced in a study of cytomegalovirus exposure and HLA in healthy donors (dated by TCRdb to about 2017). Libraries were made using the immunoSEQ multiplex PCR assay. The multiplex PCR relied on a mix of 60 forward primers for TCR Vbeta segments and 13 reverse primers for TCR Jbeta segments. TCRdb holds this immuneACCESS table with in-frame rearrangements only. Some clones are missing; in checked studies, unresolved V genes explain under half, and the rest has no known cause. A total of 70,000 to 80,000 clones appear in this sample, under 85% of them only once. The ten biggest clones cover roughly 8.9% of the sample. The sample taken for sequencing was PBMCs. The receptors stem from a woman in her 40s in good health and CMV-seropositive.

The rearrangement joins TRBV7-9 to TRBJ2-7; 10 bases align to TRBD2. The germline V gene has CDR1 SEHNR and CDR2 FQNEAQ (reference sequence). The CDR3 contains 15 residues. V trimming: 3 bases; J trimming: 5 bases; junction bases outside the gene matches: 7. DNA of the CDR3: TGTGCCAGCAGCTTGTCAGCGGGGGGGCAGGACGAGCAGTACTTC. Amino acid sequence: CASSLSAGGQDEQYF. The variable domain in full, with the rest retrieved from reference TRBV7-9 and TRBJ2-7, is DTGVSQNPRHKITKRGQNVTFRCDPISEHNRLYWYRQTLGQGPEFLTYFQNEAQLEKSRLLSDRFSAERPKGSFSTLEIQRTEQGDSAMYLCASSLSAGGQDEQYFGPGTRLTVT.

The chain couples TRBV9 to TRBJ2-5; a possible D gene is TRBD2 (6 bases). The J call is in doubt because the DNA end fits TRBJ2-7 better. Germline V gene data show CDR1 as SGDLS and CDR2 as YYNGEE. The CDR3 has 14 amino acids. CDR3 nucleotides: TGTGCCAGCAGCGCCTCCATCCCGGGGGACGAGCAGTACTTC. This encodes CASSASIPGDEQYF.

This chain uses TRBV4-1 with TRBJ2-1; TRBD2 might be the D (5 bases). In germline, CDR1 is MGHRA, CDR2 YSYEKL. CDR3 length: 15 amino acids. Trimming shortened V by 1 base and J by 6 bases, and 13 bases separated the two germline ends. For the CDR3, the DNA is TGCGCCAGCAGCCAAGGAGCACTAGTTTTCAATGAGCAGTTCTTC. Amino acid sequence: CASSQGALVFNEQFF.

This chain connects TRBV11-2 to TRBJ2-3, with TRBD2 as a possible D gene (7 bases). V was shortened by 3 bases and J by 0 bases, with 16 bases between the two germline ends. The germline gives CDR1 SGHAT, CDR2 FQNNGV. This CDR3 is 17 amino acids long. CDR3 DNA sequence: TGTGCCAGCAGCTTGGGGGGGGGCACTGCTAGCACAGATACGCAGTATTTT. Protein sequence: CASSLGGGTASTDTQYF.

CDR3 protein: CASSPWVGLAGGNEQFF. The CDR3 DNA reads TGCGCCAGCAGCCCATGGGTGGGACTAGCAGGCGGGAATGAGCAGTTCTTC. J is TRBJ2-1 and V is TRBV4-1, with TRBD2 matching over 9 bases. Germline-derived CDR1 and CDR2 are MGHRA and YSYEKL. The CDR3 spans 17 residues. The junction had 14 bases not matched to a gene; V was cut back by 4 bases and J by 7 bases.

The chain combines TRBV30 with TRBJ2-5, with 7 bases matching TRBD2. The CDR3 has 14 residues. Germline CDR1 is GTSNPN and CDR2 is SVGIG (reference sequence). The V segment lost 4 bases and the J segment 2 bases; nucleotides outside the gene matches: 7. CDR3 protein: CAWIPSGEQETQYF. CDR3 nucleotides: TGTGCCTGGATTCCTAGCGGCGAGCAAGAGACCCAGTACTTC.

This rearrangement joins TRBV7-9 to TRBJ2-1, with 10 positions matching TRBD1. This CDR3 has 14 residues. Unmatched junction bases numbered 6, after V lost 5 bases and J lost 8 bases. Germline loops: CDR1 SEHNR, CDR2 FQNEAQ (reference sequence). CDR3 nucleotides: TGTGCCAGCAGCAAGGGACAGGGGATCGATGAGCAGTTCTTC. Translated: CASSKGQGIDEQFF.

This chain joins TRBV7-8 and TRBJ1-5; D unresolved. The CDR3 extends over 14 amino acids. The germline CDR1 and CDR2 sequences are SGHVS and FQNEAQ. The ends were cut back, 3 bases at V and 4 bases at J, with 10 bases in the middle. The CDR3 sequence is CASSLNYANQPQHF. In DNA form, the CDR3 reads TGTGCCAGCAGCTTGAACTACGCGAATCAGCCCCAGCATTTT. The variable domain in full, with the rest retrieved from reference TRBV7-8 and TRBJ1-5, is GAGVSQSPRYKVAKRGQDVALRCDPISGHVSLFWYQQALGQGPEFLTYFQNEAQLDKSGLPSDRFFAERPEGSVSTLKIQRTQQEDSAVYLCASSLNYANQPQHFGDGTRLSIL.

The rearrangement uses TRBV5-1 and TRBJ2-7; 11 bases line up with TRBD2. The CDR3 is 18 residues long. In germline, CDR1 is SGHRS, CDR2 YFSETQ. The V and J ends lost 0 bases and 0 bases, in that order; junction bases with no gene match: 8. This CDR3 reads CASSLAASGGSTSYEQYF. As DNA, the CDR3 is TGCGCCAGCAGCTTGGCGGCTAGCGGGGGGTCTACCTCCTACGAGCAGTACTTC.

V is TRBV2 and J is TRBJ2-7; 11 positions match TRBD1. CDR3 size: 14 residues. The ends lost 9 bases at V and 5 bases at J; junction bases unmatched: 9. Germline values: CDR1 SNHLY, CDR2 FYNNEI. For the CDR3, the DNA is TGTGCCAGTAATAGGGACAGGGGGGTCCACGAGCAGTACTTC. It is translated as CASNRDRGVHEQYF.

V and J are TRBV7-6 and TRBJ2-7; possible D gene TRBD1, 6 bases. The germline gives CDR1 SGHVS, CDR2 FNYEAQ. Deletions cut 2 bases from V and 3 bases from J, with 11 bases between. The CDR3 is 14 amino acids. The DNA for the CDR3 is TGTGCCAGCAGCTTACAACAGGGAGTCTACGAGCAGTACTTC. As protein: CASSLQQGVYEQYF.

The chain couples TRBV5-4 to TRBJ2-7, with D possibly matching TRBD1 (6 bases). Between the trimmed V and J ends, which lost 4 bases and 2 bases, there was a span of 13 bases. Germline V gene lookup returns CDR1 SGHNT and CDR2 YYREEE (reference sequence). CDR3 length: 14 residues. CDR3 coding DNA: TGTGCCAGCAGCACACCGGGACAAGCCTACGAGCAGTACTTC. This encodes CASSTPGQAYEQYF.

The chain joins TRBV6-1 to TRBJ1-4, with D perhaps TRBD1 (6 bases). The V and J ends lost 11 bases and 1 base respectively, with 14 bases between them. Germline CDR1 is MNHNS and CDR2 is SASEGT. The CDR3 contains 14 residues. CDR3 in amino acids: CALGRGETNEKLFF. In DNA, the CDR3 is TGTGCCCTTGGGAGGGGGGAAACTAATGAAAAACTGTTTTTT.

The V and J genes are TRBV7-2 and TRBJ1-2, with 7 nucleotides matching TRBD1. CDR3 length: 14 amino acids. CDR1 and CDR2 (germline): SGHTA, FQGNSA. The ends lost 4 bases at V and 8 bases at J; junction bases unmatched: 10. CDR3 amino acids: CASSYDRESGGYTF. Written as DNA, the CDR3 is TGTGCCAGCAGCTACGACAGGGAGAGCGGCGGCTACACCTTC.

CDR3 protein: CASSPRQFYGYTF. CDR3 nucleotides: TGTGCCAGCAGCCCGAGACAGTTCTATGGCTACACCTTC. The chain couples TRBV7-2 to TRBJ1-2, with D maybe TRBD1 (5 bases). Trimming took off 5 bases at V and 4 bases at J, with 11 bases between the two ends. The CDR3 has 13 amino acids. Germline V gives CDR1 SGHTA, CDR2 FQGNSA.

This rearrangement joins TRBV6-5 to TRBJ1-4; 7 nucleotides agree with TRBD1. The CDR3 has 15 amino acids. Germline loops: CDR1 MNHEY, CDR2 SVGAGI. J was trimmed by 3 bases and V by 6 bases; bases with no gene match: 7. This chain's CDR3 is CASSYTGEANEKLFF. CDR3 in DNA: TGTGCCAGCAGCTATACAGGGGAAGCTAATGAAAAACTGTTTTTT.

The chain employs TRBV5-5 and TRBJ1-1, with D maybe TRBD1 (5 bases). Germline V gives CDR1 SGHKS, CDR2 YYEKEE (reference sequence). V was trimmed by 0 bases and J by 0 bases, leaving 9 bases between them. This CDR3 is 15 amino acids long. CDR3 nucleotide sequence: TGTGCCAGCAGCTTGGCGGGCAGGGTGAACACTGAAGCTTTCTTT. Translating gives CASSLAGRVNTEAFF.

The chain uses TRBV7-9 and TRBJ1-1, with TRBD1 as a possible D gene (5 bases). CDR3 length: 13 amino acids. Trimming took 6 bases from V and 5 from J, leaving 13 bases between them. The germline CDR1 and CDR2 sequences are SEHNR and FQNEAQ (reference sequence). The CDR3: CASSPQVFTEAFF. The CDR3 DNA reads TGTGCCAGCAGTCCACAGGTGTTTACTGAAGCTTTCTTT.

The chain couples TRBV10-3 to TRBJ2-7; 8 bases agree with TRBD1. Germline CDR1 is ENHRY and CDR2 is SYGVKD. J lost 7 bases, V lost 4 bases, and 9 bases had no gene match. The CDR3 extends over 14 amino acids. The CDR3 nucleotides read TGTGCCATCAGTGCTCCAGGGGGCAGAAGAGAGCAGTACTTC. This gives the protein CAISAPGGRREQYF.

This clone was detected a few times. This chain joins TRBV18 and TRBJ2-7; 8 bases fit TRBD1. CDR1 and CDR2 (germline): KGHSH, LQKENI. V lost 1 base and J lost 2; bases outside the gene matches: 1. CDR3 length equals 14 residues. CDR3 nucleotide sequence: TGTGCCAGCTCACCACTGGGACAGGCCTACGAGCAGTACTTC. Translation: CASSPLGQAYEQYF.

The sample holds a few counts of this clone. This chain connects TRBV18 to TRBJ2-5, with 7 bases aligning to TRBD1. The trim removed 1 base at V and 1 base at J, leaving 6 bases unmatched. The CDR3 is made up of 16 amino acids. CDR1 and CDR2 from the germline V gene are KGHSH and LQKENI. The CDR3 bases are TGTGCCAGCTCACCACGGGTCGGGACAGCCCAAGAGACCCAGTACTTC. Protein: CASSPRVGTAQETQYF.

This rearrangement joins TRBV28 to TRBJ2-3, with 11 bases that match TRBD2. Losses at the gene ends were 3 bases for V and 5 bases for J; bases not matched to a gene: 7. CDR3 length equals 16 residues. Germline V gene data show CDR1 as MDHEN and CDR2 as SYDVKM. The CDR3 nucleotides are TGTGCCAGCAGTTTTTCTCGACTAGCGGGACTAGATACGCAGTATTTT. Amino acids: CASSFSRLAGLDTQYF.

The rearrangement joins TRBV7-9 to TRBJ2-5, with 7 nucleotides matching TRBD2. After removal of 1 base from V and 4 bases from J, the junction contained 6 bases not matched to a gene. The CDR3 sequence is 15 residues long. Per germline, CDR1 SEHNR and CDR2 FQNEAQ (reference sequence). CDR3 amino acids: CASSLGVGEGETQYF. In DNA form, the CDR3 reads TGTGCCAGCAGCTTAGGGGTCGGGGAGGGAGAGACCCAGTACTTC.

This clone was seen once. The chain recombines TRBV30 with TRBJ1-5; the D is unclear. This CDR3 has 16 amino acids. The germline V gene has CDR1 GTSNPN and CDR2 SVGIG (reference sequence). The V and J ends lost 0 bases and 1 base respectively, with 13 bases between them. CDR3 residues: CAWSVYRGLSNQPQHF. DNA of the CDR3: TGTGCCTGGAGTGTATATCGGGGTTTGAGCAATCAGCCCCAGCATTTT.

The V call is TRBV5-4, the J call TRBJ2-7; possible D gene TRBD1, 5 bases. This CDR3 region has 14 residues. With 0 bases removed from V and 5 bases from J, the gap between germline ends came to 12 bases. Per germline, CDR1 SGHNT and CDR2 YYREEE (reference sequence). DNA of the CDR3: TGTGCCAGCAGCTTGGTGGCAGGGATGAACGAGCAGTACTTC. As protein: CASSLVAGMNEQYF.

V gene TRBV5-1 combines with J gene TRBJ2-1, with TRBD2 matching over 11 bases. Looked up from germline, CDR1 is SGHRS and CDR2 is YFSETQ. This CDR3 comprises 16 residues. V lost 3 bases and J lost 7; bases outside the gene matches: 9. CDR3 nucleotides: TGCGCCAGCAGCTCAACTAGCGGGGGAGTAGGGAATGAGCAGTTCTTC. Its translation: CASSSTSGGVGNEQFF.